This T cell receptor beta chain is drawn from a study of radiation and T cells in renal cell carcinoma. The study, taken as a whole, reports: Compared with controls, irradiated tumors showed greater TCR clonality.

This clone has just a few counts. Its antigen is undetermined. The germline gives CDR1 MGHRA, CDR2 YSYEKL. The length of the CDR3 is 16 residues. The V end was cut by 0 bases, the J end by 1 base, with 12 bases between. Treatment: treatment-naive control, cytoreductive nephrectomy. The patient's renal cell carcinoma had clear cell pathology. Controls included a few female and about 12 male donors, resected 2011 to 2014. Using immunoSEQ multiplex PCR, the repertoire was profiled, and TCRdb retains in-frame clones only, with some absent. The sample lists 14,000 or so clones, around 50% occurring once. The chain has TRBV4-1 and TRBJ1-2; a possible D gene is TRBD1 (5 bases). Source: tumor tissue, taken from a patient whose treatment was nephrectomy without radiotherapy. This TCR came from a man aged 45-65 years with renal cell carcinoma. As DNA, the CDR3 is TGCGCCAGCAGCCAAGAAAGGAGGGGCTTTAACTATGGCTACACCTTC. Translated: CASSQERRGFNYGYTF.